Listed below are T cell receptor beta chains from one sample, sequenced in a study of blood T cell repertoires in COVID-19. Produced via immunoSEQ multiplex PCR; TCRdb's table is partial and in-frame only. The table records roughly 260,000 clones, under 90% of them present only once. Material for sequencing was PBMCs or T cells enriched from blood (not recorded which). These receptors were collected from a woman aged 40 to 50 who had been exposed to COVID-19. CDR3s include the opening cysteine and the closing phenylalanine or tryptophan.

V: TRBV19; length: 12; J: TRBJ1-6; CDR3: CNIHHYNSPLHF
V: TRBV6-5; length: 14; J: TRBJ2-1; CDR3: CASSYLGGAGEQFF
V: TRBV5-1; length: 16; J: TRBJ1-3; CDR3: CASSLEGGRSGNTIYF
V: TRBV19; length: 14; J: TRBJ2-6; CDR3: CASSPFAGANVLTF
V: TRBV7-6; length: 17; J: TRBJ2-2; CDR3: CASSPRGQPSNTGELFF
V: TRBV28; length: 14; J: TRBJ1-1; CDR3: CASRPGQLNTEAFF
V: TRBV3-1/TRBV3-2; length: 13; J: TRBJ2-4; CDR3: CASSPPGRGIQYF
V: TRBV7-3; length: 13; J: TRBJ1-2; CDR3: CASSAGTGDGYTF
V: TRBV19; length: 15; J: TRBJ1-1; CDR3: CASSASVQGFSEAFF
V: TRBV6-4; length: 14; J: TRBJ1-1; CDR3: CASSAQGADTEAFF
V: TRBV6-6; length: 16; J: TRBJ2-3; CDR3: CASSHEAGGPGDTQYF
V: TRBV7-8; length: 17; J: TRBJ1-5; CDR3: CASSPLQGDVSNQPQHF
V: TRBV27; length: 13; J: TRBJ2-7; CDR3: CASSFRQGYEQYF
V: TRBV11-1; length: 12; J: TRBJ2-5; CDR3: CASSWEEETQYF
V: TRBV6-1; length: 16; J: TRBJ1-4; CDR3: CASSEAWDRGGEKLFF
V: TRBV4-3; length: 15; J: TRBJ2-3; CDR3: CASSQWGLYTDTQYF
V: TRBV5-6; length: 12; J: TRBJ1-4; CDR3: CASSLYNEKLFF
V: TRBV7-2; length: 14; J: TRBJ1-2; CDR3: CASSLEPGGYGYTF
V: TRBV7-2; length: 14; J: TRBJ1-4; CDR3: CASSLGRTNEKLFF
V: TRBV5-1; length: 16; J: TRBJ2-1; CDR3: CASSSYLAGSYNEQFF
V: TRBV18; length: 14; J: TRBJ2-3; CDR3: CASSPGLISDTQYF
V: TRBV6-4; length: 13; J: TRBJ2-2; CDR3: CASSDSSFGELFF